This T cell receptor beta chain is from a study of blood T cell repertoires in COVID-19. Study summary: COVID-19 samples collected from the United States, Italy and Spain covered acute and convalescent phases. T cells, B-cell-depleted T cells, or PBMCs provided the cDNA or gDNA that served as material.

Germline V gene lookup returns CDR1 SGDLS and CDR2 YYNGEE. The CDR3 is 18 amino acids. V gave up 0 bases and J gave up 4 bases; unmatched junction bases: 12. Authors' analysis steps: From reference gene primer amplification, estimates of nucleated cell counts were derived. Repertoires were generated with immunoSEQ multiplex PCR, while TCRdb's copy carries only in-frame clones and drops some. That table is the source of V, J and clone size, and D and trimming were worked out from the DNA. This sample carries approximately 85,000 clones, about 86% of them seen once, and the ten largest clones take about 24%.

J is TRBJ2-1 and V is TRBV9, with TRBD1 identical over 8 bases. The clonotype was recovered from a woman at least 80 years old in a cohort sampled during active or convalescent COVID-19. The sequenced sample consisted of peripheral blood. The CDR3 nucleotides read TGTGCCAGCAGCGTAGCCCCAACAGCCGGGACAGGATACAATGAGCAGTTCTTC. Protein sequence: CASSVAPTAGTGYNEQFF. The full variable domain, completed using reference TRBV9 and TRBJ2-1, is DSGVTQTPKHLITATGQRVTLRCSPRSGDLSVYWYQQSLDQGLQFLIQYYNGEERAKGNILERFSAQQFPDLHSELNLSSLELGDSALYFCASSVAPTAGTGYNEQFFGPGTRLTVL.